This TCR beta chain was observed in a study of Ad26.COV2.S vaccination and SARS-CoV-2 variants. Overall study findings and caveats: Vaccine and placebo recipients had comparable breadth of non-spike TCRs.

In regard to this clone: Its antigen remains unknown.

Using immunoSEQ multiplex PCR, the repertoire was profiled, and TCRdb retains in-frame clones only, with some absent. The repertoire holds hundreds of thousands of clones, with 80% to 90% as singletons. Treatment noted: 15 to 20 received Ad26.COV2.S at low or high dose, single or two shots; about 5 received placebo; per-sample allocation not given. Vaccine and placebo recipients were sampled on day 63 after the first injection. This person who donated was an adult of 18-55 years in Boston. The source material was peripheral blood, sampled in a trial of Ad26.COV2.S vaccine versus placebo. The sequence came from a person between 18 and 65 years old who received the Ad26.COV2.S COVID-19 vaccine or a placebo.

The CDR3 nucleotides are TGTGCCAGCAGCTCACCGACTAGCGGGGAAGATACGCAGTATTTT. Its translation: CASSSPTSGEDTQYF. The chain links TRBV11-3 to TRBJ2-3, with 11 nucleotides matching TRBD2. Germline CDR1 is SGHNT and CDR2 is YENEEA. This CDR3 is 15 amino acids long. Trimming took 4 bases from V and 5 from J; bases not matched to a gene: 5.